The clone carrying this T cell receptor beta chain appeared a few times. Antigen unknown. The data were obtained in a study of CD8+ T cells in alopecia areata. Study-wide context: Treated patients were given oral tofacitinib, which was dosed at 5 to 10 mg twice daily. Tofacitinib administration persisted for 6 to 18 months, succeeded by 6 months off drug. Study-level results: Across lesional scalp, and particularly alopecia totalis/universalis, clonality surpassed that of normal scalp. Alphabeta T cells residing in normal skin are also sequenced in scalp samples.

Alopecia areata patients had lesional scalp punch biopsies and peripheral blood taken from them. Once RNA had been extracted, it was reverse transcribed into cDNA to act as the sequencing template. The repertoire was sequenced with immunoSEQ multiplex PCR; TCRdb's copy has only in-frame clones and lacks some. The top ten hold less than 15% of the sample, which has 7,000 to 9,500 clones, less than 70% seen once. From germline, CDR1 is SGHTA and CDR2 FQGNSA. Trimming at V came to 5 bases and at J to 2 bases, leaving 6 bases not matched to a gene. The CDR3 runs to 16 residues. This receptor was identified in a human donor with alopecia areata. The V gene is TRBV7-2, the J gene TRBJ2-3, with 11 bases aligning to TRBD2. Sequenced material: skin, taken at week 0. The DNA for the CDR3 is TGTGCCAGCAGCCATGGGACTAGCGGATTCACAGATACGCAGTATTTT. This encodes CASSHGTSGFTDTQYF.